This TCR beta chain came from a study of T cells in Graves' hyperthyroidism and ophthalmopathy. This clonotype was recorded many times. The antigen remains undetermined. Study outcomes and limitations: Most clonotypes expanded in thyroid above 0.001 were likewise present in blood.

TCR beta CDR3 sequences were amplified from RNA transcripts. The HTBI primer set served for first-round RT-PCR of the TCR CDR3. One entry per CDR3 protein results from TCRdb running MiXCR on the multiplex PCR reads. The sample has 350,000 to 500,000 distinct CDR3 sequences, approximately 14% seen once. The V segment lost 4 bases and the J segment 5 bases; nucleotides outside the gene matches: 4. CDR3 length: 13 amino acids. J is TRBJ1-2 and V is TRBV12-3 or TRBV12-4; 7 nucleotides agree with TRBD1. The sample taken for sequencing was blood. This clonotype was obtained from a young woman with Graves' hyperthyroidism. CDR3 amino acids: CASSSTTGYGYTF. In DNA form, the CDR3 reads TGTGCCAGCAGTTCCACGACAGGGTATGGCTACACCTTC.